This TCR beta chain was found in a study of blood T cell repertoires in COVID-19. Repertoires were generated with immunoSEQ multiplex PCR, while TCRdb's copy carries only in-frame clones and drops some. The repertoire holds over 200,000 clones, with 80% to 90% as singletons. The length of the CDR3 is 17 residues. CDR1 SGHRS and CDR2 YFSETQ come from the germline V gene. The V gene lost 0 bases and the J gene lost 3 bases, with 13 bases spanning the gap. The material sequenced was PBMCs or T cells enriched from blood (not recorded which). The TCR sequence derives from a man aged 18 to 30 who had recovered from COVID-19. The rearrangement uses TRBV5-1 and TRBJ2-6, with a possible D match to TRBD2 (7 bases). The CDR3 DNA reads TGCGCCAGCAGCTTGGGAGTCGGGGGGCTTGGGGCCAACGTCCTGACTTTC. Amino acid sequence: CASSLGVGGLGANVLTF.